The 28 T cell receptor beta chains reported below all come from one sample, sequenced in a study of cytomegalovirus exposure and HLA in healthy donors. Primers for the PCR totalled 60 Vbeta and 13 Jbeta. Produced via immunoSEQ multiplex PCR; TCRdb's table is partial and in-frame only. This sample has 140,000 to 150,000 clones, with 76% found just once. Material for sequencing was PBMCs. The receptor source for this set is a woman in her thirties or forties in good health and CMV-seronegative.

This sequence joins TRBV4-1 and TRBJ2-2; 8 positions match TRBD1. The CDR3 is 15 amino acids. The V segment lost 6 bases and the J segment 7 bases; nucleotides outside the gene matches: 10. CDR1 and CDR2 from the germline V gene are MGHRA and YSYEKL. In DNA form, the CDR3 reads TGCGCCAGCAGGAGTTCAGGGGGCTTGGGCGGGGAGCTGTTTTTT. This codes for CASRSSGGLGGELFF.

The V and J genes are TRBV5-1 and TRBJ2-1, with 8 bases matching TRBD1. The germline V gene has CDR1 SGHRS and CDR2 YFSETQ. The CDR3 is 16 residues long. Unmatched junction bases numbered 10, after V lost 2 bases and J lost 6 bases. CDR3 region: CASSFTGTGRFNEQFF. CDR3 in DNA: TGCGCCAGCAGCTTCACAGGGACAGGAAGGTTCAATGAGCAGTTCTTC.

This clone was counted once. This rearrangement joins TRBV30 to TRBJ2-3, with D perhaps TRBD2 (6 bases). V was pared by 2 bases and J by 3 bases, with 12 bases between. This CDR3 has 14 amino acids. Germline CDR1 and CDR2: GTSNPN and SVGIG (reference sequence). CDR3 in amino acids: CAWSRRGWTDTQYF. For the CDR3, the DNA is TGTGCCTGGAGTCGGAGGGGTTGGACAGATACGCAGTATTTT.

This chain links TRBV6-5 with TRBJ1-1; D uncertain. The CDR3 is 13 amino acids. The V end was cut by 2 bases, the J end by 3 bases, with 7 bases between. Germline V gives CDR1 MNHEY, CDR2 SVGAGI. The CDR3 sequence is CASSYGEYTEAFF. CDR3 in DNA: TGTGCCAGCAGTTACGGGGAGTACACTGAAGCTTTCTTT.

The chain is built from TRBV7-9 and TRBJ1-1, with D uncertain. V shed 1 base and J shed 4 bases, with 7 bases lying between them. In germline, CDR1 is SEHNR, CDR2 FQNEAQ (reference sequence). The length of the CDR3 is 13 residues. The CDR3 nucleotides are TGTGCCAGCAGCTTAGAGTCGGTCACTGAAGCTTTCTTT. Residues: CASSLESVTEAFF.

This clone was found a few times. The chain recombines TRBV6-5 with TRBJ2-2; D is perhaps TRBD1 (8 bases). The CDR3 has 15 residues. V lost 6 bases and J 3 bases, leaving 14 bases between the germline ends. Germline CDR1 reads MNHEY; CDR2 reads SVGAGI. The CDR3 spells CASRRTGGDTGELFF. DNA of the CDR3: TGTGCCAGCAGACGCACAGGGGGGGACACCGGGGAGCTGTTTTTT.

This clone was seen only once. The chain has TRBV6-6 and TRBJ1-5; 9 bases are a match to TRBD1. Losses at the gene ends were 2 bases for V and 1 base for J; bases not matched to a gene: 3. In germline, CDR1 is MNHNY, CDR2 SVGAGI (reference sequence). The CDR3 length is 16 residues. CDR3 in amino acids: CASSYPGTGSNQPQHF. The CDR3, as DNA: TGTGCCAGCAGTTACCCCGGGACAGGGAGCAATCAGCCCCAGCATTTT.

V usage is TRBV2 and J usage is TRBJ1-1, with TRBD1 as a possible D gene (5 bases). Germline V CDR1 and CDR2: SNHLY, FYNNEI. The V end lost 4 bases, the J end lost 1 base, and 7 bases lay between the germline ends. CDR3 length: 13 residues. Written as DNA, the CDR3 is TGTGCCAGCAGTGGGACAACGAACACTGAAGCTTTCTTT. As protein: CASSGTTNTEAFF. Drawing the rest from reference TRBV2 and TRBJ1-1, the complete variable domain is EPEVTQTPSHQVTQMGQEVILRCVPISNHLYFYWYRQILGQKVEFLVSFYNNEISEKSEIFDDQFSVERPDGSNFTLKIRSTKLEDSAMYFCASSGTTNTEAFFGQGTRLTVV.

The J gene is TRBJ2-7, the V gene TRBV5-4, with TRBD1 identical over 9 bases. Germline V CDR1 and CDR2: SGHNT, YYREEE (reference sequence). There are 17 residues in the CDR3. With V trimmed by 1 base and J by 2 bases, 10 bases remained unmatched. CDR3 protein: CASSLLPGQGPTYEQYF. CDR3 sequence (DNA): TGTGCCAGCAGCTTGTTACCGGGACAGGGTCCTACCTACGAGCAGTACTTC.

The chain recombines TRBV5-6 with TRBJ2-7; D may be TRBD1 (5 bases). Germline CDR1 is SGHDT and CDR2 is YYEEEE. The CDR3 consists of 13 residues. Trimming removed 4 bases at V and 0 bases at J, with 8 bases between. CDR3 amino acids: CASSGHRSYEQYF. The CDR3 nucleotides are TGTGCCAGCAGCGGACACCGCTCCTACGAGCAGTACTTC. The full variable domain, completed using reference TRBV5-6 and TRBJ2-7, is DAGVTQSPTHLIKTRGQQVTLRCSPKSGHDTVSWYQQALGQGPQFIFQYYEEEERQRGNFPDRFSGHQFPNYSSELNVNALLLGDSALYLCASSGHRSYEQYFGPGTRLTVT.

This clone occurred a few times. This chain joins TRBV2 and TRBJ1-1; unclear D gene. Trimming cost V 2 bases and J 3 bases, with 10 bases left between them. The CDR3 sequence is 14 residues long. Germline V CDR1 and CDR2: SNHLY, FYNNEI. The CDR3 sequence: CASSEPGVYTEAFF. The CDR3 DNA reads TGTGCCAGCAGTGAACCCGGGGTCTACACTGAAGCTTTCTTT. The variable domain in full, completed from reference TRBV2 and TRBJ1-1, reads EPEVTQTPSHQVTQMGQEVILRCVPISNHLYFYWYRQILGQKVEFLVSFYNNEISEKSEIFDDQFSVERPDGSNFTLKIRSTKLEDSAMYFCASSEPGVYTEAFFGQGTRLTVV.

The chain uses TRBV18 and TRBJ2-1, with D possibly matching TRBD1 (5 bases). With 3 bases removed from V and 8 bases from J, the gap between germline ends came to 17 bases. Germline V gene data show CDR1 as KGHSH and CDR2 as LQKENI. CDR3 size: 15 residues. DNA of the CDR3: TGTGCCAGCTCACCGGCCCAGGGCCCTCAATATGAGCAGTTCTTC. This gives the protein CASSPAQGPQYEQFF.

The chain recombines TRBV5-4 with TRBJ2-3; D is unresolved. The CDR3 is made up of 15 amino acids. CDR1 and CDR2 (germline): SGHNT, YYREEE (reference sequence). Trimming pared 1 base from V and 3 bases from J, leaving 12 bases between. CDR3 residues: CASSLYGANTDTQYF. In DNA, the CDR3 is TGTGCCAGCAGCTTGTATGGAGCGAATACAGATACGCAGTATTTT.

This chain links TRBV5-4 with TRBJ2-7, with a weak D call TRBD2 (5 bases). Between the trimmed V and J ends, which lost 4 bases and 5 bases, there was a span of 19 bases. The CDR3 extends over 15 amino acids. The germline V gene has CDR1 SGHNT and CDR2 YYREEE (reference sequence). The CDR3 region is CASSQTGRVKDEQYF. The CDR3 nucleotides read TGTGCCAGCAGCCAGACGGGAAGGGTGAAAGACGAGCAGTACTTC.

The chain employs TRBV30 and TRBJ2-7; no definite D call. Trimming left V 0 bases short and J 3 bases short, with 9 bases between. Germline lookup yields CDR1 GTSNPN and CDR2 SVGIG (reference sequence). The CDR3 is 13 residues long. CDR3 bases: TGTGCCTGGAGTGTCGATACAGACTACGAGCAGTACTTC. The encoded protein is CAWSVDTDYEQYF.

This clone was observed a few times. The chain carries TRBV7-8 and TRBJ2-7, with 10 bases aligning to TRBD2. CDR1 is SGHVS, CDR2 FQNEAQ, per germline. With 4 bases clipped from V and 12 bases from J, the junction kept 3 bases outside the gene matches. The CDR3 has 11 residues. CDR3 sequence reads: CASSSSGGAYF. CDR3 bases: TGTGCCAGCAGCTCCAGCGGGGGGGCGTACTTC.

This chain links TRBV14 with TRBJ2-1, with 7 bases matching TRBD2. The trim removed 4 bases at V and 9 bases at J, leaving 6 bases unmatched. This CDR3 comprises 13 residues. Germline assignment: CDR1 SGHDN and CDR2 FVKESK. CDR3 in DNA: TGTGCCAGCAGCCCAGTGGGAGGGCCTGAGCAGTTCTTC. It is translated as CASSPVGGPEQFF.

CDR3 DNA sequence: TGTGCCAGCAGTACTCTAGCGGGGAGAAGAGGGGGTACGCAGTATTTT. It specifies CASSTLAGRRGGTQYF. The V call is TRBV6-6, the J call TRBJ2-3; 9 positions match TRBD2. With V trimmed by 5 bases and J by 8 bases, 14 bases remained unmatched. Per germline, CDR1 MNHNY and CDR2 SVGAGI (reference sequence). The CDR3 loop spans 16 amino acids.

This clone occurred once. A read error may produce the germline difference seen at one junction end. J is TRBJ1-4 and V is TRBV7-9; 9 bases are a match to TRBD1. Per the germline V gene, CDR1 is SEHNR and CDR2 is FQNEAQ (reference sequence). The CDR3 spans 15 residues. Here the CDR3 DNA reads TGTTCCAGCAGCTTAACAGGGGGCGGACATGAAAAACTGTTTTTT. It is translated as CSSSLTGGGHEKLFF.

This clone showed up just once. CDR3 loop: CASSLGGGDHEQYF. The CDR3 DNA reads TGTGCCAGCAGCTTAGGCGGAGGTGACCACGAGCAGTACTTC. The rearrangement joins TRBV7-8 to TRBJ2-7; TRBD2 might be the D (5 bases). CDR1 is SGHVS and CDR2 is FQNEAQ in the germline V gene. The CDR3 covers 14 residues. V was trimmed by 1 base and J by 5 bases, leaving 12 bases between them.

This clone was detected a few times. V usage is TRBV5-4 and J usage is TRBJ1-1; 7 bases match TRBD1. The CDR3 runs to 15 residues. CDR1 is SGHNT, CDR2 YYREEE, per germline (reference sequence). Unmatched junction bases numbered 5, after V lost 0 bases and J lost 3 bases. CDR3 nucleotides: TGTGCCAGCAGCTTGGGAGGGGGCCCGTACACTGAAGCTTTCTTT. This sequence encodes CASSLGGGPYTEAFF.

This clone was seen more than once but under ten times. The chain employs TRBV7-2 and TRBJ2-5; TRBD1 aligns across 10 bases. The CDR3 extends over 14 amino acids. After removal of 5 bases from V and 5 bases from J, the junction contained 5 bases not matched to a gene. Germline V gene lookup returns CDR1 SGHTA and CDR2 FQGNSA. CDR3 coding DNA: TGTGCCAGCAGCATGACAGGGGGCAGCGAGACCCAGTACTTC. The encoded protein is CASSMTGGSETQYF.

The J gene is TRBJ1-1, the V gene TRBV11-2; D is uncertain. V shed 1 base and J shed 4 bases, with 10 bases lying between them. CDR1 and CDR2 (germline): SGHAT, FQNNGV. This CDR3 has 14 amino acids. The CDR3, as DNA: TGTGCCAGCAGCTTAGTTCATGGCTCCACTGAAGCTTTCTTT. Its protein is CASSLVHGSTEAFF.

This clone was recorded a few times. The rearrangement joins TRBV19 to TRBJ1-5; the D is unclear. Trimming pared 1 base from V and 3 bases from J, leaving 7 bases between. The CDR3 loop spans 14 amino acids. Germline V gene lookup returns CDR1 LNHDA and CDR2 SQIVND (reference sequence). This chain's CDR3 is CASSIAKANQPQHF. DNA of the CDR3: TGTGCCAGTAGTATAGCCAAAGCCAATCAGCCCCAGCATTTT.

CDR3: CATSRDTGHGNTEAFF. The DNA of the CDR3 is TGTGCCACCAGCAGAGATACGGGACACGGAAACACTGAAGCTTTCTTT. V is TRBV15 and J is TRBJ1-1; perhaps TRBD1 as D (6 bases). Germline loops: CDR1 LNHNV, CDR2 YYDKDF (reference sequence). Trimming removed 0 bases from V and 2 bases from J, with 13 bases in between. The CDR3 spans 16 residues.

The chain carries TRBV11-2 and TRBJ2-5; a possible D gene is TRBD1 (6 bases). Between the trimmed V and J ends, which lost 5 bases and 4 bases, there was a span of 11 bases. Germline values: CDR1 SGHAT, CDR2 FQNNGV. The CDR3 runs to 13 residues. CDR3 sequence reads: CASSLRQAETQYF. The CDR3 DNA reads TGTGCCAGCAGCCTACGACAGGCAGAGACCCAGTACTTC.

The J gene is TRBJ2-5, the V gene TRBV20-1; D might be TRBD2 (6 bases). The CDR3 is 11 residues long. Germline assignment: CDR1 DFQATT and CDR2 SNEGSKA (reference sequence). Trimming left V 6 bases short and J 10 bases short, with 15 bases between. CDR3 bases: TGCAGTGCCAGGGACTCAGTGATCCAGTACTTC. As protein: CSARDSVIQYF.

V usage is TRBV27 and J usage is TRBJ2-5; 9 positions match TRBD2. CDR3 length: 14 amino acids. After removal of 5 bases from V and 5 bases from J, the junction contained 6 bases not matched to a gene. The germline CDR1 and CDR2 sequences are MNHEY and SMNVEV (reference sequence). The CDR3 region is CASSTLAGRETQYF. The CDR3 DNA follows: TGTGCCAGCAGTACCCTAGCGGGACGCGAGACCCAGTACTTC.